These T cell receptor beta chains were read from a single sample in a study of blood T cell repertoires in COVID-19. Profiled with immunoSEQ multiplex PCR; TCRdb holds only in-frame clones, not every one. The repertoire holds over 250,000 clones, with around 92% as singletons. Material: PBMCs or T cells enriched from blood (not recorded which). These receptors came from a woman aged 55 to 70 who had recovered from COVID-19. Both conserved end residues are part of each CDR3. D genes are given only for firm matches. The size field is filled for only some rows; it gives once, few, many or a size class.

V gene	clone size	D gene	J gene	CDR3 protein	CDR3 DNA
TRBV9	.	TRBD2	TRBJ2-3	CASSVTSGRGGDTQYF	TGTGCCAGCAGCGTCACTAGCGGGAGAGGAGGAGATACGCAGTATTTT
TRBV9	.	TRBD1	TRBJ1-2	CASSVGSAGGNYGYTF	TGTGCCAGCAGCGTAGGGTCGGCAGGGGGTAACTATGGCTACACCTTC
TRBV7-3	.	.	TRBJ1-1	CASSYGQTTEAFF	TGTGCCAGCAGCTACGGACAGACCACTGAAGCTTTCTTT
TRBV3-1/TRBV3-2	.	TRBD1	TRBJ1-4	CASSQTGGWEEKLFF	TGTGCCAGCAGCCAAACAGGGGGGTGGGAGGAAAAACTGTTTTTT
TRBV28	.	TRBD1	TRBJ1-3	CASSNYRGSGNTIYF	TGTGCCAGCAGTAACTACAGGGGGTCTGGAAACACCATATATTTT
TRBV5-1	few	.	TRBJ1-1	CASSLQMNTEAFF	TGCGCCAGCAGCTTGCAGATGAACACTGAAGCTTTCTTT
TRBV5-4	.	.	TRBJ2-5	CASSLPGAGGETQYF	TGTGCCAGCAGCTTACCGGGCGCTGGGGGGGAGACCCAGTACTTC
TRBV10-2	.	TRBD1	TRBJ1-1	CASRLGQSYTEAFF	TGCGCCAGCAGGCTGGGACAGAGCTACACTGAAGCTTTCTTT
TRBV5-1	.	.	TRBJ2-5	CASSLEGGTQYF	TGCGCCAGCAGCTTGGAGGGAGGGACCCAGTACTTC
TRBV27	few	.	TRBJ2-5	CASSLASAGKETQYF	TGTGCCAGCAGTTTAGCCTCGGCGGGGAAGGAGACCCAGTACTTC
TRBV6-5	.	TRBD1	TRBJ1-5	CASREGQGRNQPQHF	TGTGCCAGCAGAGAGGGACAGGGAAGGAATCAGCCCCAGCATTTT
TRBV30	.	.	TRBJ1-3	CAWRAGGNTIYF	TGTGCCTGGAGGGCTGGTGGAAACACCATATATTTT
TRBV15	.	TRBD1	TRBJ1-1	CATSRGSGGLNTEAFF	TGTGCCACCAGCAGAGGTTCAGGGGGCTTAAACACTGAAGCTTTCTTT
TRBV5-5	.	TRBD1	TRBJ1-4	CASSIQGGGEKLFF	TGTGCCAGCAGCATCCAGGGGGGAGGAGAAAAACTGTTTTTT
TRBV19	.	.	TRBJ1-1	CASSIGGGSEAFF	TGTGCCAGTAGTATAGGGGGGGGAAGTGAAGCTTTCTTT
TRBV12-5	.	.	TRBJ2-5	CASGSPGETQYF	TGTGCTAGTGGCTCCCCGGGGGAGACCCAGTACTTC
TRBV2	.	.	TRBJ1-2	CASSAPGADGYTF	TGTGCCAGCAGTGCCCCGGGAGCGGATGGCTACACCTTC
TRBV5-6	once	TRBD1	TRBJ2-7	CASSPGDRAGEQYF	TGTGCCAGCAGCCCCGGGGACAGGGCTGGTGAGCAGTACTTC
TRBV5-4	.	.	TRBJ2-1	CASSLRAGSSYNEQFF	TGTGCCAGCAGCTTGAGGGCGGGAAGCTCCTACAATGAGCAGTTCTTC
TRBV9	.	.	TRBJ1-1	CASGRGNTEAFF	TGTGCCAGCGGGCGGGGGAACACTGAAGCTTTCTTT
TRBV28	.	TRBD1	TRBJ1-2	CASRSGTAYGYTF	TGTGCCAGCAGATCCGGGACAGCCTATGGCTACACCTTC
TRBV2	.	.	TRBJ1-5	CASSEGRAEQPQHF	TGTGCCAGCAGTGAAGGCAGGGCGGAGCAGCCCCAGCATTTT
TRBV7-2	.	TRBD2	TRBJ2-7	CASSLVLAGVKQYF	TGTGCCAGCAGCTTAGTCTTAGCGGGAGTGAAGCAGTACTTC
TRBV19	.	TRBD2	TRBJ2-7	CASRPLAGTYEQYF	TGTGCCAGTAGGCCACTAGCGGGAACCTACGAGCAGTACTTC
TRBV7-9	.	.	TRBJ1-1	CASRRGGTEAFF	TGTGCCTCACGACGGGGGGGCACTGAAGCTTTCTTT
TRBV6-5	.	.	TRBJ1-4	CASSRGTWNNEKLFF	TGTGCCAGCAGCCGAGGGACATGGAATAATGAAAAACTGTTTTTT
TRBV5-1	.	TRBD1	TRBJ2-2	CASSLARDSANTGELFF	TGCGCCAGCAGCTTGGCCAGGGACAGCGCGAACACCGGGGAGCTGTTTTTT
TRBV30	.	TRBD2	TRBJ2-5	CAWSRAGGPQETQYF	TGTGCCTGGAGTCGAGCGGGAGGGCCACAAGAGACCCAGTACTTC
TRBV29-1	.	.	TRBJ2-7	CSVEGGNYEQYF	TGCAGCGTTGAAGGAGGAAACTACGAGCAGTACTTC
TRBV29-1	.	.	TRBJ1-1	CSGRGNTEAFF	TGCAGCGGGAGGGGGAACACTGAAGCTTTCTTT
TRBV9	once	TRBD1	TRBJ1-4	CASSEQGFANEKLFF	TGTGCCAGCAGCGAACAGGGGTTCGCTAATGAAAAACTGTTTTTT
TRBV13	.	.	TRBJ2-7	CASSYRGGYEQYF	TGTGCCAGCAGCTACCGAGGGGGCTACGAGCAGTACTTC
TRBV7-9	.	TRBD1	TRBJ1-6	CASSIHRGDSPLHF	TGTGCCAGCAGCATACACAGGGGAGATTCACCCCTCCACTTT
TRBV11-2	.	.	TRBJ1-5	CASSLGPSSNQPQHF	TGTGCCAGCAGCTTAGGCCCGAGTAGCAATCAGCCCCAGCATTTT
TRBV28	.	.	TRBJ1-4	CASSSRYDRTDEKLFF	TGTGCCAGCAGTTCCCGATATGATCGGACAGATGAAAAACTGTTTTTT
TRBV30	once	TRBD2	TRBJ2-7	CAWKGRLAGVPYEQYF	TGTGCCTGGAAAGGGCGACTAGCGGGGGTTCCCTACGAGCAGTACTTC
TRBV5-1	.	TRBD1	TRBJ1-5	CASSLDRGRGQPQHF	TGCGCCAGCAGCTTGGACAGGGGGCGCGGTCAGCCCCAGCATTTT
TRBV10-1	.	.	TRBJ2-3	CASSEERDSLRDTQYF	TGCGCCAGCAGTGAGGAGAGGGACTCGCTTAGAGATACGCAGTATTTT
TRBV3-1/TRBV3-2	few	TRBD2	TRBJ2-3	CASSHVMGLAADTQYF	TGTGCCAGCAGCCACGTTATGGGACTAGCGGCAGATACGCAGTATTTT
TRBV12-3/TRBV12-4	.	.	TRBJ1-5	CASSLGGRQPQHF	TGTGCCAGCAGTTTAGGGGGGCGGCAGCCCCAGCATTTT
TRBV5-1	.	.	TRBJ1-1	CASSLTGSMNTEAFF	TGCGCCAGCAGCTTGACAGGATCTATGAACACTGAAGCTTTCTTT
TRBV3-1/TRBV3-2	once	TRBD2	TRBJ2-3	CASSHNIGASGAGDTQYF	TGTGCCAGCAGCCACAACATAGGTGCTAGCGGGGCCGGAGATACGCAGTATTTT
TRBV4-2	.	.	TRBJ1-6	CASSQGSSYNSPLHF	TGTGCCAGCAGCCAAGGGAGTTCCTATAATTCACCCCTCCACTTT
TRBV28	.	.	TRBJ1-4	CASRKRGGRDEKLFF	TGTGCCAGCAGAAAAAGGGGGGGGCGGGATGAAAAACTGTTTTTT